This T cell receptor (beta chain) was documented in a study of naive and memory T cell subsets. The beta constant-region primer was an equimolar mix of two oligonucleotides covering TRBC1 and TRBC2. Ligated cDNA was amplified by four rounds of PCR with nested alpha and beta constant-region primers and SP2. A single record per CDR3 protein comes from TCRdb applying MiXCR to the UMI-ligation and nested PCR reads. This sample has some 150,000 distinct CDR3 sequences, with over 15% found just once. There are 14 residues in the CDR3. With 3 bases removed from V and 4 bases from J, the gap between germline ends came to 10 bases. CDR1 and CDR2 (germline): MDHEN, SYDVKM.

This sequence originates from a human donor in good health. The material sequenced was naive CD4+ T cells from blood. The rearrangement links TRBV28 to TRBJ2-1, with D perhaps TRBD2 (5 bases). CDR3 bases: TGTGCCAGCAGTTTCTCTAGCCCGTACAATGAGCAGTTCTTC. As protein: CASSFSSPYNEQFF.